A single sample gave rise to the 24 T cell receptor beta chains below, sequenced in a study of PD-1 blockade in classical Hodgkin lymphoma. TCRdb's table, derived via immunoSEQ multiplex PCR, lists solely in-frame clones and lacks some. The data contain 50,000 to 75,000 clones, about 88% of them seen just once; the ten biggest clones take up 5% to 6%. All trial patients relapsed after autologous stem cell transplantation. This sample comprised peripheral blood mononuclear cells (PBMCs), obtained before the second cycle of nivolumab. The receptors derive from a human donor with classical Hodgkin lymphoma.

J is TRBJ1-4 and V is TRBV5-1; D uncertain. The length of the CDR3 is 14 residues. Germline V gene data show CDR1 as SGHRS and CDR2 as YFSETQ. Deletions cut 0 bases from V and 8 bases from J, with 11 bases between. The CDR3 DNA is TGCGCCAGCAGCTTGGAACAGCTAGGCGAAAAACTGTTTTTT. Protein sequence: CASSLEQLGEKLFF.

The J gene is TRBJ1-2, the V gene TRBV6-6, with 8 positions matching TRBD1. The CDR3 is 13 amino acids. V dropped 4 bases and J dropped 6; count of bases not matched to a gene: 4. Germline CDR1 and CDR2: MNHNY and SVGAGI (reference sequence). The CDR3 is CASSSWTGHGYTF. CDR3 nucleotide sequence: TGTGCCAGCAGTTCGTGGACAGGGCATGGCTACACCTTC.

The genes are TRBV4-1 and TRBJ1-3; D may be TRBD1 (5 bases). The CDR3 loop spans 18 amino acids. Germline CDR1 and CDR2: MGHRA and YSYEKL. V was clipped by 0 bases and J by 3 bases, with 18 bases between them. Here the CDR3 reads CASSQEEKGMGLGNTIYF. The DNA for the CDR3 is TGCGCCAGCAGCCAAGAGGAGAAGGGGATGGGGCTTGGAAACACCATATATTTT.

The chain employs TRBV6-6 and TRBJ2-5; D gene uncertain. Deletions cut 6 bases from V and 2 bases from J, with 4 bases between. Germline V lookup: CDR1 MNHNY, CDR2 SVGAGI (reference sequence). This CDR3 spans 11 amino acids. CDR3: CASSLQETQYF. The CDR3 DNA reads TGTGCCAGCAGCCTACAAGAGACCCAGTACTTC.

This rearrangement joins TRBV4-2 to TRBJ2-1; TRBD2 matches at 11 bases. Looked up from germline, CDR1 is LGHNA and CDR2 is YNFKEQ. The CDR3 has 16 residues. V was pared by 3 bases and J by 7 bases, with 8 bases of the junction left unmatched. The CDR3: CASSHPVAGGLNEQFF. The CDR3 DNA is TGTGCCAGCAGCCATCCCGTAGCGGGGGGGCTTAATGAGCAGTTCTTC.

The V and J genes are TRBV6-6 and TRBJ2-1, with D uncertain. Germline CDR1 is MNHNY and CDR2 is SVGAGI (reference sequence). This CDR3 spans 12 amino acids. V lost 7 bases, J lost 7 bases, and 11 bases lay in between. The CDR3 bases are TGTGCCAGCACCCAGCGTGCGAATGAGCAGTTCTTC. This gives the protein CASTQRANEQFF.

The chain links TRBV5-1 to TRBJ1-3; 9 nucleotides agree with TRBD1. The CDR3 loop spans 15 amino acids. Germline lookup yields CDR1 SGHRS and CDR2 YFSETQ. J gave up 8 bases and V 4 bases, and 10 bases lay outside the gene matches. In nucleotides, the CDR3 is TGCGCCAGCAGCACAGGACAGGGGAGCGGAGACACCATATATTTT. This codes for CASSTGQGSGDTIYF.

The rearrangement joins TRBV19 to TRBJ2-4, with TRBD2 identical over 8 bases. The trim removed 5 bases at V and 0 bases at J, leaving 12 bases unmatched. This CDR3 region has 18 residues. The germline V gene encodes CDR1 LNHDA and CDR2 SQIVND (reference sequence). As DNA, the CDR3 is TGTGCCAGTAGTGGGCGGGGGGCGAATTTACTAGCCAAAAACATTCAGTACTTC. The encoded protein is CASSGRGANLLAKNIQYF.

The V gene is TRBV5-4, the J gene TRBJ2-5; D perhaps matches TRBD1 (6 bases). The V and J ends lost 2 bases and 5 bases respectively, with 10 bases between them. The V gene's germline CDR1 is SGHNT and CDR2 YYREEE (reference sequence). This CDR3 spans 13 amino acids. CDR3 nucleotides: TGTGCCAGCAGCTTTTCAACAGGGGAGACCCAGTACTTC. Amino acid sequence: CASSFSTGETQYF.

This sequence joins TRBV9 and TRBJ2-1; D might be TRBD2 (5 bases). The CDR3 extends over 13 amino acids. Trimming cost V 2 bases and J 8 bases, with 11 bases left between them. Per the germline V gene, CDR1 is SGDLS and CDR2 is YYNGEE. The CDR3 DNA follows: TGTGCCAGCAGCGTCCCTAGCCGGGATGAGCAGTTCTTC. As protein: CASSVPSRDEQFF.

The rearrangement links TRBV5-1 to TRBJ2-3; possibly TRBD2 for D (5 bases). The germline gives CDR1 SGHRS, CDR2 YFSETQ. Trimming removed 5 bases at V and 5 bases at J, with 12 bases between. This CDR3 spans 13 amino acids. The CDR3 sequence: CASREPGGDTQYF. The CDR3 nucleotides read TGCGCCAGCAGGGAGCCCGGAGGAGATACGCAGTATTTT.

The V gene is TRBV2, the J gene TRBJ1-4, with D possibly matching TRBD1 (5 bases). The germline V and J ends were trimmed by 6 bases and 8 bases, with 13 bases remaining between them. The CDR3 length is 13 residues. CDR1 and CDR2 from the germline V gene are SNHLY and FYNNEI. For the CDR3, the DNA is TGTGCCAGCAGGGGGGGACCGGGGGAAAAACTGTTTTTT. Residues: CASRGGPGEKLFF.

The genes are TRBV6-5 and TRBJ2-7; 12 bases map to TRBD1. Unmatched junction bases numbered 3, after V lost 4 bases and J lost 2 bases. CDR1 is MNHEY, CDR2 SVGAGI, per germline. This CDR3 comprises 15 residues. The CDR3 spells CASSFRDRGPYEQYF. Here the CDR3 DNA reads TGTGCCAGCAGTTTCCGGGACAGGGGGCCCTACGAGCAGTACTTC.

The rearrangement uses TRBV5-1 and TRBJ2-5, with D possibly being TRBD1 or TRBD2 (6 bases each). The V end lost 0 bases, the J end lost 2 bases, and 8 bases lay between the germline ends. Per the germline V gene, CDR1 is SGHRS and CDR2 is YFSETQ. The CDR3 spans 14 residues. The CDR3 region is CASSLEGGQETQYF. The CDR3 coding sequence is TGCGCCAGCAGCTTGGAAGGGGGGCAAGAGACCCAGTACTTC.

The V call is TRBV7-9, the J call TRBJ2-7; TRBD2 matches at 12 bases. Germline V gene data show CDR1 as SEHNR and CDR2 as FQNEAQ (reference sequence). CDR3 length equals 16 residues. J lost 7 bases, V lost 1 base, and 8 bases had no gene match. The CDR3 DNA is TGTGCCAGCAGCTTAGAAAGCGGACTAGCGGGGATGGAGCAGTACTTC. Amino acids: CASSLESGLAGMEQYF.

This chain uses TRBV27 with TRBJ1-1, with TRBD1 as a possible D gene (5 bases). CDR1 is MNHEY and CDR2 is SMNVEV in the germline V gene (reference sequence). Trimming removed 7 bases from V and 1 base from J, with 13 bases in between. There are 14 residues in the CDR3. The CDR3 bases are TGTGCCAGCACTGAGCGAGGGGCGAACACTGAAGCTTTCTTT. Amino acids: CASTERGANTEAFF.

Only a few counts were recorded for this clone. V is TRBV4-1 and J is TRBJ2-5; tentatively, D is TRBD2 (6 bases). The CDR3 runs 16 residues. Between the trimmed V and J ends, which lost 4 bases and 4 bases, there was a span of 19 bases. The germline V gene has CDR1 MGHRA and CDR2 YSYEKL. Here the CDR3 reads CASSRVGGRVLETQYF. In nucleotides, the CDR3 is TGCGCCAGCAGCCGTGTTGGAGGGAGAGTGCTAGAGACCCAGTACTTC.

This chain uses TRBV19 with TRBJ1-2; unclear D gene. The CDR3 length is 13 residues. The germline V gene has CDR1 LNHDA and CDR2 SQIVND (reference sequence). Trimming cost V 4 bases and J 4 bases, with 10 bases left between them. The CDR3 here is CASSKGPAYGYTF. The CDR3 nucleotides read TGTGCCAGTAGTAAAGGACCTGCCTATGGCTACACCTTC.

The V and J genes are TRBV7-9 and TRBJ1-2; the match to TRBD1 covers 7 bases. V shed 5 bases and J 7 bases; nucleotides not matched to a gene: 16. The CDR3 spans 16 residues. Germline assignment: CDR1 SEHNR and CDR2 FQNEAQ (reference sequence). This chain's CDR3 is CASSQTQGTVQSGYTF. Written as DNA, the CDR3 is TGTGCCAGCAGCCAGACCCAAGGGACAGTCCAAAGTGGCTACACCTTC.

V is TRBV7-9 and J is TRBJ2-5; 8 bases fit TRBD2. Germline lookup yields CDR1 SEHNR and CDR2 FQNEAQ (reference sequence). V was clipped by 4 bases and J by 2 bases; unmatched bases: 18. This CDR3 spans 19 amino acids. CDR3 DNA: TGTGCCAGCAGCTCCTCCCTCGGGGGGGGCGGGGGGCCTCAAGAGACCCAGTACTTC. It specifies CASSSSLGGGGGPQETQYF.

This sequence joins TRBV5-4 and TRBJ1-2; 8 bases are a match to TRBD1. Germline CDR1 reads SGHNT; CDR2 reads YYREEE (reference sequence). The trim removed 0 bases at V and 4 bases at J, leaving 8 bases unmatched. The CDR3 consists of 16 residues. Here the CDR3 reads CASSLGGTGLIYGYTF. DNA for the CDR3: TGTGCCAGCAGCTTGGGGGGGACAGGTCTCATCTATGGCTACACCTTC.

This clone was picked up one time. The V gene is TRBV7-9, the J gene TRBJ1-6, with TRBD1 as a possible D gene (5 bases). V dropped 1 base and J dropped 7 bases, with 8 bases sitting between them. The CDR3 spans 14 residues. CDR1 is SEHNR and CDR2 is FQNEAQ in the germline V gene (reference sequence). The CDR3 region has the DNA TGTGCCAGCAGCTTAGAGGGGTCCAATTCACCCCTCCACTTT. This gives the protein CASSLEGSNSPLHF.

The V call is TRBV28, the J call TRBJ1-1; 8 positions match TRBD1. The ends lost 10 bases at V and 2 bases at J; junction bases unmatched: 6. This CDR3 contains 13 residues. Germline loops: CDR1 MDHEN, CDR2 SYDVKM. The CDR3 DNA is TGTGCCACCCTACAGGGGGAAAACACTGAAGCTTTCTTT. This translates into CATLQGENTEAFF. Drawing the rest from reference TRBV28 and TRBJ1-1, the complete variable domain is DVKVTQSSRYLVKRTGEKVFLECVQDMDHENMFWYRQDPGLGLRLIYFSYDVKMKEKGDIPEGYSVSREKKERFSLILESASTNQTSMYLCATLQGENTEAFFGQGTRLTVV.

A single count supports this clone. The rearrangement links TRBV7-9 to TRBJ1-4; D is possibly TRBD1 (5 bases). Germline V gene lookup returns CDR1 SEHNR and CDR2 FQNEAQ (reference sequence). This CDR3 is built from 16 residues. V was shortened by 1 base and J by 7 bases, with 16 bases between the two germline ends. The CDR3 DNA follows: TGTGCCAGCAGCTTAGGGGGACTCGGACCTCTTGAAAAACTGTTTTTT. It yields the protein CASSLGGLGPLEKLFF.